This record concerns one T cell receptor beta chain sequence. It was with 60 Vbeta and 13 Jbeta primers that the PCR ran. TCRdb's copy holds only in-frame clones and misses some; the assay was immunoSEQ multiplex PCR. The sample carries fewer than 200,000 clones, roughly 77% recorded once. This entry comes from a study of cytomegalovirus exposure and HLA in healthy donors. Per germline, CDR1 GTSNPN and CDR2 SVGIG (reference sequence). Trimming took off 3 bases at V and 0 bases at J, with 11 bases between the two ends. The CDR3 is 14 amino acids. The sequence came from a woman in her forties in good health and CMV-seropositive. The chain couples TRBV30 to TRBJ1-1; the D gene is possibly TRBD1 (5 bases). Material: PBMCs. CDR3 DNA: TGTGCCTGGAGAAGAACAGGTCTGAACACTGAAGCTTTCTTT. Translated: CAWRRTGLNTEAFF. Full variable domain (missing parts from reference TRBV30 and TRBJ1-1): SQTIHQWPATLVQPVGSPLSLECTVEGTSNPNLYWYRQAAGRGLQLLFYSVGIGQISSEVPQNLSASRPQDRQFILSSKKLLLSDSGFYLCAWRRTGLNTEAFFGQGTRLTVV.